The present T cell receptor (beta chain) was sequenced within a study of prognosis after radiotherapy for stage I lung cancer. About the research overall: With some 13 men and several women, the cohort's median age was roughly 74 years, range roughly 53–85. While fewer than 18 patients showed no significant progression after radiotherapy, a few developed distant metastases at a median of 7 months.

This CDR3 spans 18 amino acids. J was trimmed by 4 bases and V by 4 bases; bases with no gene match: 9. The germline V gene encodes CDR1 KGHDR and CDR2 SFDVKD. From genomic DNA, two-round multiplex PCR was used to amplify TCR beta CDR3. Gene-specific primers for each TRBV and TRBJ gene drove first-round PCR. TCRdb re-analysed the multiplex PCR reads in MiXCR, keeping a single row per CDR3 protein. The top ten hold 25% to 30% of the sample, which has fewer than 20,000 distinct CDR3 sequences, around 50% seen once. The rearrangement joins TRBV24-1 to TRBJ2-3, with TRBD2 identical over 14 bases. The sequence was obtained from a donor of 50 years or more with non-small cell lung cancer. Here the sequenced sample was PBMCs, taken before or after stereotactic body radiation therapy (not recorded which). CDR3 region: CATSEGATSGRGADTQYF. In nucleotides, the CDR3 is TGTGCCACCAGTGAGGGTGCGACTAGCGGGAGGGGAGCAGATACGCAGTATTTT.